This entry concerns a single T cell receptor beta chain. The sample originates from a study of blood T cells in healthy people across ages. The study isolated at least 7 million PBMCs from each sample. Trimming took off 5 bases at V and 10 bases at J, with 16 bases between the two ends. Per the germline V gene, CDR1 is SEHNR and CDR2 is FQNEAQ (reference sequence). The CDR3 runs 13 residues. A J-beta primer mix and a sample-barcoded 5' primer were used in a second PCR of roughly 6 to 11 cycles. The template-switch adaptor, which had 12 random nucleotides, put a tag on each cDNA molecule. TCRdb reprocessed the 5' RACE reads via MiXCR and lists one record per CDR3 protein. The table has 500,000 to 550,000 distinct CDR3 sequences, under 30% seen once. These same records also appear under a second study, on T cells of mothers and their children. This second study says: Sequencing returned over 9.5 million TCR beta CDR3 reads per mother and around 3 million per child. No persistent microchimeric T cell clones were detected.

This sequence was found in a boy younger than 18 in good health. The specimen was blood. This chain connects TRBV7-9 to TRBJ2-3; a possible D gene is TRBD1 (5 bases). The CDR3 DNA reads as TGTGCCAGCAGCCCTGGGGCCACCCAGGCGCAGTATTTT. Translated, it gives CASSPGATQAQYF.